This TCR beta chain derives from a study of regulatory T cells in long-lasting Graves disease. Investigators prepared the TCR beta libraries by applying iRepertoire HTBI primers and Arm-PCR of CDR3 regions. TCRdb recomputed calls from the multiplex PCR reads with MiXCR, one row per CDR3 protein. The sample shows 500,000 to 700,000 distinct CDR3 sequences, roughly 15% of them seen only once. This clonotype showed up many times. Described time point: newly diagnosed GD, antithyroid drugs for less than 3 months. PBMC RNA was the source of the TCR library. Peripheral blood, at nine milliliters, went into EDTA tubes. The germline V gene has CDR1 MDHEN and CDR2 SYDVKM. The V gene end was trimmed by 1 base and the J gene end by 4 bases; junction bases not matched to a gene: 4. CDR3 length: 16 residues. This sample also appeared in a second study, on T cells in Graves' hyperthyroidism and ophthalmopathy. As that study records: TCR CDR3 regions were first amplified by RT-PCR with HTBI primers. Using 13 V-J features, a model discriminated ophthalmopathy from stable hyperthyroidism. The model foresaw ophthalmopathy a median 6.5 months prior to onset.

The starting material was peripheral blood mononuclear cells (PBMCs), obtained at new diagnosis, from a patient treated with antithyroid drugs. The receptor was isolated from a woman in her twenties or thirties with Graves disease. The chain has TRBV28 and TRBJ2-5; TRBD1 agrees at 12 bases. The CDR3 DNA reads as TGTGCCAGCAGTTTATCCGGGACAGGGGGCTTAGAGACCCAGTACTTC. This gives the protein CASSLSGTGGLETQYF.